This TCR beta chain appears in the sequencing data of a study of blood T cell repertoires in COVID-19. Across the whole study: Samples taken during acute and convalescent COVID-19 were collected in the United States, Italy and Spain. T cells, B-cell-depleted T cells, or PBMCs provided the cDNA or gDNA that served as material.

Followed longitudinally, the Seattle patients had been enrolled during active infection. V trimming: 4 bases; J trimming: 1 base; junction bases outside the gene matches: 13. The germline gives CDR1 GTSNPN, CDR2 SVGIG (reference sequence). The CDR3 has 18 residues. Authors' data handling: Cell counts per sample came from amplifying reference gene primers. Sequencing used immunoSEQ multiplex PCR; TCRdb keeps in-frame clones, though not all of them. V and J calls and clone size come straight from that table; D and trimming were deduced from the DNA. Of 250,000 to 350,000 clones listed, approximately 84% are singletons.

The origin of this receptor is a human donor with COVID-19, enrolled during active disease. The donor label of this sample is uncertain. The V and J genes are TRBV30 and TRBJ2-2; the match to TRBD1 covers 9 bases. The sample comprised peripheral blood. The CDR3 spells CAWNQGSGGQGNTGELFF. DNA for the CDR3: TGTGCCTGGAATCAAGGTTCGGGGGGACAGGGGAACACCGGGGAGCTGTTTTTT.